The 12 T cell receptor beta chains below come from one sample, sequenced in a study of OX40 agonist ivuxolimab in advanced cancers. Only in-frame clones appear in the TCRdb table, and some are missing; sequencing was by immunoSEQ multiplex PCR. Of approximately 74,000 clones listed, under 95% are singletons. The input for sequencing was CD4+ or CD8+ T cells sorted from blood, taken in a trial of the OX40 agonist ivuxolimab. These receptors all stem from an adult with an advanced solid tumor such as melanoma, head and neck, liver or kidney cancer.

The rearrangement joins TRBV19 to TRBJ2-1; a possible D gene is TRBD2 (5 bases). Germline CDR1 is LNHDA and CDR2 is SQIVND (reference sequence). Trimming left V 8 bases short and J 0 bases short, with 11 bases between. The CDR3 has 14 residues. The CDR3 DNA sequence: TGTGCCAGTTCAGAAGGGAGCTCCTACAATGAGCAGTTCTTC. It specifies CASSEGSSYNEQFF.

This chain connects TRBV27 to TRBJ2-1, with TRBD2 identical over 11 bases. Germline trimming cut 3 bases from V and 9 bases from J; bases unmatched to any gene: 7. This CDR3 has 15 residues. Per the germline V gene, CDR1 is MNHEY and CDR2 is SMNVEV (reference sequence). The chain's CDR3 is CASSLFPTSGSEQFF. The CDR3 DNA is TGTGCCAGCAGTTTGTTTCCTACTAGCGGGAGTGAGCAGTTCTTC.

This CDR3 is CASSIANNEQFF. The CDR3 DNA reads as TGTGCCAGTAGTATAGCCAACAATGAGCAGTTCTTC. This chain connects TRBV19 to TRBJ2-1; no clear D. The CDR3 has 12 amino acids. Between the trimmed V and J ends, which lost 1 base and 5 bases, there was a span of 3 bases. Germline CDR1 is LNHDA and CDR2 is SQIVND (reference sequence).

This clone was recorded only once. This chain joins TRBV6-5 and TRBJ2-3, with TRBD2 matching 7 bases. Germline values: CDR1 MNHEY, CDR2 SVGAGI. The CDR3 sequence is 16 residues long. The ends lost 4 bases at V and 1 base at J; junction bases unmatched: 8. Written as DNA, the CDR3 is TGTGCCAGCAGTTCCCCGGGCGGGAGAGGCACAGATACGCAGTATTTT. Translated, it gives CASSSPGGRGTDTQYF.

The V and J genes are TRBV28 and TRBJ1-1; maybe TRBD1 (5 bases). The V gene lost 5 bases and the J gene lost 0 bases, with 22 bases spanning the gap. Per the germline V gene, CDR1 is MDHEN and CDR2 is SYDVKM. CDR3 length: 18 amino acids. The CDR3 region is CASSTRGTGDGVNTEAFF. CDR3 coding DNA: TGTGCCAGCAGTACTCGGGGGACTGGGGATGGGGTGAACACTGAAGCTTTCTTT. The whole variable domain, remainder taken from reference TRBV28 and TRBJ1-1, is DVKVTQSSRYLVKRTGEKVFLECVQDMDHENMFWYRQDPGLGLRLIYFSYDVKMKEKGDIPEGYSVSREKKERFSLILESASTNQTSMYLCASSTRGTGDGVNTEAFFGQGTRLTVV.

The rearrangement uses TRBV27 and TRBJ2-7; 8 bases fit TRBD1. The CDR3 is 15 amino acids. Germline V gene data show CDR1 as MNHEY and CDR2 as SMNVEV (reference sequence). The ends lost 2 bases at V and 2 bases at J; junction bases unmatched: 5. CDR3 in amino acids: CASSLQGAPTYEQYF. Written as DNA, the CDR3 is TGTGCCAGCAGTTTACAGGGGGCGCCCACCTACGAGCAGTACTTC.

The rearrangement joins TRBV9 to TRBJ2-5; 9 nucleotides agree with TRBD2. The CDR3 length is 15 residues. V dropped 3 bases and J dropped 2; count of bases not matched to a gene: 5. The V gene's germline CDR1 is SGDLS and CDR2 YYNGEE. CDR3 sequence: CASSDGLAPQETQYF. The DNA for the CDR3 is TGTGCCAGCAGCGATGGACTAGCGCCACAAGAGACCCAGTACTTC.

The CDR3 region is CSVTPAGSYEQYF. The CDR3 coding sequence is TGCAGCGTTACCCCGGCAGGGTCCTACGAGCAGTACTTC. The rearrangement links TRBV29-1 to TRBJ2-7, with a tentative D call TRBD1 (5 bases). Trimming took 5 bases from V and 1 from J, leaving 12 bases between them. The CDR3 consists of 13 residues. Germline-derived CDR1 and CDR2 are SQVTM and ANQGSEA.

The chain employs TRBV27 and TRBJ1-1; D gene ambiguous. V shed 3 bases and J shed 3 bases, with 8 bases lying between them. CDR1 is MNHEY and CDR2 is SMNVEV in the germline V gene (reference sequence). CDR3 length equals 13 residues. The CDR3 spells CASSFGVYTEAFF. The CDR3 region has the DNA TGTGCCAGCAGTTTCGGGGTGTACACTGAAGCTTTCTTT.

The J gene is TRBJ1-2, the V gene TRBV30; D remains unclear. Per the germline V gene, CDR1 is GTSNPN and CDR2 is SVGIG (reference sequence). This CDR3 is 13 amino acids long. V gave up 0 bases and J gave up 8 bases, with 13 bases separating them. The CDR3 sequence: CAWSVSISDGYTF. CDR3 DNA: TGTGCCTGGAGTGTATCTATCAGTGACGGCTACACCTTC.

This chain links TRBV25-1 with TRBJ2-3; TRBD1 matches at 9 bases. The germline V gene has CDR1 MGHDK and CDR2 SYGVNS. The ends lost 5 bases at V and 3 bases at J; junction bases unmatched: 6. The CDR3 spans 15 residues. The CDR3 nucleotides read TGTGCCAGCAGTTCGACAGGGGGAGGGACAGATACGCAGTATTTT. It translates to CASSSTGGGTDTQYF.

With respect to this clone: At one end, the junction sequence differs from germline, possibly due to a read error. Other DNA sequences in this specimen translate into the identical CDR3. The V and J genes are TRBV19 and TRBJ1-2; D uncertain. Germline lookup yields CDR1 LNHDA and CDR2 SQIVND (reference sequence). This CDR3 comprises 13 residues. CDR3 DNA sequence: TGCGCCAGTAGTATCACGGTTAACTATGGCTACACCTTC. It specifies CASSITVNYGYTF.